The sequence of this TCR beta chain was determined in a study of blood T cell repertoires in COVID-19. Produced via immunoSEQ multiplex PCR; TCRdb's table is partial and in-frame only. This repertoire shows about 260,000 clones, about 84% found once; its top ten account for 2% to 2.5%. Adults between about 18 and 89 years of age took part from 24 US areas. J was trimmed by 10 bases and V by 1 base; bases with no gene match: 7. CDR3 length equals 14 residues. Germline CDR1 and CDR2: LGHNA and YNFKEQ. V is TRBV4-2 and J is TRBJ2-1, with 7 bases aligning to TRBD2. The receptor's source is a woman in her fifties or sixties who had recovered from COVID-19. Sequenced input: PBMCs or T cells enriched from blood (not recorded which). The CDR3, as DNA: TGTGCCAGCAGCCAAGCGCGGGAGATGGAGGAGCAGTTCTTC. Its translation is CASSQAREMEEQFF.